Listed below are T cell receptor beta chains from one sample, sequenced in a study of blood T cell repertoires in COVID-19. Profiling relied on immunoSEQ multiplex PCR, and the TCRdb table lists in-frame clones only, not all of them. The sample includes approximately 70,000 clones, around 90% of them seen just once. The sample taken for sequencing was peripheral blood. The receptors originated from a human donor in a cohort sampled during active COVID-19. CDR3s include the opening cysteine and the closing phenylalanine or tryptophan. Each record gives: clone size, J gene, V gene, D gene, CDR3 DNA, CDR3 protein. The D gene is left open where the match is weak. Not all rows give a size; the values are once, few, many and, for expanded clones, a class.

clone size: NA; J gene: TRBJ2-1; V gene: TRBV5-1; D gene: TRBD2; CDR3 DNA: TGCGCCAGCAGCTTAACGGGGGGGCCAAGCTCCTACAATGAGCAGTTCTTC; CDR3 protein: CASSLTGGPSSYNEQFF
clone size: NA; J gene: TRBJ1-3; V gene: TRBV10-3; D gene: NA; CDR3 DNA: TGTGCCATCAGTGAGGGACTGCGCTCTGGAAACACCATATATTTT; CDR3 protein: CAISEGLRSGNTIYF
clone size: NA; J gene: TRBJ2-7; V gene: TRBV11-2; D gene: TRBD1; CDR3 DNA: TGTGCCAGCAGCTTAAAGGGACAGGGGGCGCGGGAGCAGTACTTC; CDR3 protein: CASSLKGQGAREQYF
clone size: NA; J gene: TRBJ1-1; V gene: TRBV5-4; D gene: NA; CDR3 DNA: TGTGCCAGCAGCTTGAGGGGGAGAACTGAAGCTTTCTTT; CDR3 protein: CASSLRGRTEAFF
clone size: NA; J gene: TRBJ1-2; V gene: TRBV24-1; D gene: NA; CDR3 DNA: TGTGCCACCAACCCTTTTGGGGAGGGCGGCGGTAACTATGGCTACACCTTC; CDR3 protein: CATNPFGEGGGNYGYTF
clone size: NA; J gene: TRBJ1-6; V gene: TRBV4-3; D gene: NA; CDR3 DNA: TGCGCCAGCAGCCAAGCCCCCGACAGCTCCTATAATTCACCCCTCCACTTT; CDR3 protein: CASSQAPDSSYNSPLHF
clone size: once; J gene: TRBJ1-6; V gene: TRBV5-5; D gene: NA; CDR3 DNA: TGTGCCCGCAGCGGGGCCGGGGGGGGCAGCTCCTATAATTCACCCCTCCACTTT; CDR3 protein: CARSGAGGGSSYNSPLHF
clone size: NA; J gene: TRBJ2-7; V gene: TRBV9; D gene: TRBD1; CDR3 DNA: TGTGCCAGCTCCCCTTCTACGGGACAGAGCTACGAGCAGTACTTC; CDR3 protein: CASSPSTGQSYEQYF
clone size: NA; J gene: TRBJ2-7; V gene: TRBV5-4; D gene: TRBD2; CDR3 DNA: TGTGCCAGCAGCTCGGGACTAGACTACGAGCAGTACTTC; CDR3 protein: CASSSGLDYEQYF
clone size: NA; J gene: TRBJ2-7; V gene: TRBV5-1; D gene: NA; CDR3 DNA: TGCGCCAGCAGCCCGGACCGGAAAAGCGGATACGAGCAGTACTTC; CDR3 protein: CASSPDRKSGYEQYF
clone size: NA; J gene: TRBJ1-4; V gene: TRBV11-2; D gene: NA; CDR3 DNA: TGTGCCAGCAGCCAGTTGGGGACGACAGGCCGCGACGAAAAACTGTTTTTT; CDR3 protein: CASSQLGTTGRDEKLFF
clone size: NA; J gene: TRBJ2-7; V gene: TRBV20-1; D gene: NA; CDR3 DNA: TGCAGTGCTAGTGCAGGCCCCTACGAGCAGTACTTC; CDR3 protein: CSASAGPYEQYF
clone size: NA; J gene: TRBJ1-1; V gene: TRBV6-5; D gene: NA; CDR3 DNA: TGTGCCAGCAATCGGGGTACGAACACTGAAGCTTTCTTT; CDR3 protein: CASNRGTNTEAFF
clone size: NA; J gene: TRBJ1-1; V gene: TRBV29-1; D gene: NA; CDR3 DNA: TGCAGCGTTGAAGCGAACAGGGTATTTGGCACTGAAGCTTTCTTT; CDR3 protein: CSVEANRVFGTEAFF
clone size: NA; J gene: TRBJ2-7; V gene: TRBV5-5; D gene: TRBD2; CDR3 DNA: TGTGCCAGCAGCTATAGCGGGGGGGCTCACGAGCAGTACTTC; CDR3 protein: CASSYSGGAHEQYF
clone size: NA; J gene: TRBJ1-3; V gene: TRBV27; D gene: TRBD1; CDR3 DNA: TGTGCCAGCAGTTCCCAGGGGGCGGTTGCAGGAAACACCATATATTTT; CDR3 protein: CASSSQGAVAGNTIYF
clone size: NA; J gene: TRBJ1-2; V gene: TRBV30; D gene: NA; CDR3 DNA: TGTGCCTGGACAGTTACTAACTATGGCTACACCTTC; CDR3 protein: CAWTVTNYGYTF
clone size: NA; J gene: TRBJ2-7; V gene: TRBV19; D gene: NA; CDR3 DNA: TGTGCCAGTAGTATAGTAGGGGATTACGAGCAGTACTTC; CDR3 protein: CASSIVGDYEQYF
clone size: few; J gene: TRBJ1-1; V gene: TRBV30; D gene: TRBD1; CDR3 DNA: TGTGCCTCCTCATGGACAGGGAGGAACACTGAAGCTTTCTTT; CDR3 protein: CASSWTGRNTEAFF
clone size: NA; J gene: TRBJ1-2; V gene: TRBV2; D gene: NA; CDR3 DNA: TGTGCCAGCAGTGAAGAGCGCGGCAGGGTGGGCTACACCTTC; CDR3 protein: CASSEERGRVGYTF
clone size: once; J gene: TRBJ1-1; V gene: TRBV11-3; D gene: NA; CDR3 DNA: TGTGCCAGCAGCTTAATACAGGGGAACACTGAAGCTTTCTTT; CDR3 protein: CASSLIQGNTEAFF
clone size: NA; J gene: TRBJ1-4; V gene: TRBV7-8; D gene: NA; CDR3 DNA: TGTGCCAGCAGCTTAGTTGTGGCAGGGGTAGGCGAAAAACTGTTTTTT; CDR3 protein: CASSLVVAGVGEKLFF
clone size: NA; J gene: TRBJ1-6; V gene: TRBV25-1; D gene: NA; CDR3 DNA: TGTGCCAGCAGTGACAGGGGAGCTTCACCCCTCCACTTT; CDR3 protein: CASSDRGASPLHF
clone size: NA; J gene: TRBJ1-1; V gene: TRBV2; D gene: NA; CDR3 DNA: TGTGCCAGCAGTCGCGACGGGGGGGGAGCTTTCTTT; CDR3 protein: CASSRDGGGAFF
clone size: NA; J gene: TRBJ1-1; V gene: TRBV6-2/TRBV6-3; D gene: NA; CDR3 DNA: TGTGCCAGCAGTTACCGGACAGCAATGAACACTGAAGCTTTCTTT; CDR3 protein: CASSYRTAMNTEAFF